These 12 T cell receptor beta chains were all obtained from the same sample, sequenced in a study of chemoradiotherapy in HPV16-positive cancers. Clones were read by immunoSEQ multiplex PCR, and TCRdb kept only the in-frame ones, dropping some. This sample has approximately 19,000 clones, with around 85% found just once. The source material was blood, sampled from a patient who underwent chemoradiotherapy. These receptors were taken from a human donor with HPV-associated anogenital cancer.

The genes are TRBV19 and TRBJ1-1; D is undetermined. The CDR3 covers 17 residues. V was clipped by 4 bases and J by 2 bases, with 20 bases between them. Looked up from germline, CDR1 is LNHDA and CDR2 is SQIVND (reference sequence). The CDR3 region is CASSTRWKAGLNTEAFF. CDR3 coding DNA: TGTGCCAGTAGTACGAGATGGAAGGCAGGACTAAACACTGAAGCTTTCTTT.

V and J are TRBV7-3 and TRBJ2-1; TRBD2 aligns across 9 bases. J was trimmed by 0 bases and V by 0 bases; bases with no gene match: 3. The CDR3 is 17 amino acids. Looked up from germline, CDR1 is SGHTA and CDR2 is FQGTGA. This CDR3 reads CASSLTASGASYNEQFF. CDR3 bases: TGTGCCAGCAGCTTAACGGCTAGCGGGGCCTCCTACAATGAGCAGTTCTTC.

For this clone: At one end, the junction sequence differs from germline, possibly due to a read error. The rearrangement links TRBV7-7 to TRBJ2-5; 8 bases align to TRBD1. The CDR3 length is 14 residues. Per germline, CDR1 SSHAT and CDR2 FNYEAQ (reference sequence). CDR3 protein: CASSRRGREETQYF. For the CDR3, the DNA is TGTGCTAGCAGCCGCAGGGGGCGCGAAGAGACCCAGTACTTC.

The rearrangement links TRBV15 to TRBJ2-5; D gene uncertain. The CDR3 runs to 13 residues. Trimming pared 0 bases from V and 5 bases from J, leaving 7 bases between. CDR1 is LNHNV and CDR2 is YYDKDF in the germline V gene (reference sequence). CDR3 in DNA: TGTGCCACCAGCAGAGAACCGGTGGAGACCCAGTACTTC. Translated: CATSREPVETQYF.

The CDR3 loop is CASGSGEGYSEKLFF. DNA of the CDR3: TGTGCTAGTGGTTCCGGAGAGGGGTATAGCGAAAAACTGTTTTTT. The chain employs TRBV12-5 and TRBJ1-4; TRBD1 is a possible D gene (5 bases). V was shortened by 4 bases and J by 8 bases, with 17 bases between the two germline ends. CDR3 size: 15 residues. Germline lookup yields CDR1 LGHNT and CDR2 FRNRAP.

The rearrangement uses TRBV5-1 and TRBJ2-1; 8 bases are a match to TRBD2. The germline gives CDR1 SGHRS, CDR2 YFSETQ. V dropped 1 base and J dropped 9; count of bases not matched to a gene: 15. The CDR3 contains 17 residues. CDR3: CASSLPVLAGGQSEQFF. The CDR3 bases are TGCGCCAGCAGCTTGCCCGTTCTAGCGGGTGGGCAGAGTGAGCAGTTCTTC.

The chain employs TRBV19 and TRBJ1-1, with 7 bases aligning to TRBD1. With V trimmed by 5 bases and J by 5 bases, 5 bases remained unmatched. The CDR3 has 13 amino acids. The germline V gene has CDR1 LNHDA and CDR2 SQIVND (reference sequence). The CDR3 DNA reads as TGTGCCAGTAGTGGTCAGACAGGGACTGAAGCTTTCTTT. Its protein is CASSGQTGTEAFF.

The V and J genes are TRBV14 and TRBJ2-7; tentatively, D is TRBD2 (7 bases). The CDR3 is 15 residues long. V lost 4 bases and J 7 bases, leaving 20 bases between the germline ends. CDR1 is SGHDN and CDR2 is FVKESK in the germline V gene. CDR3 sequence: CASSPAGAGAWEQYF. CDR3 nucleotide sequence: TGTGCCAGCAGCCCGGCAGGGGCGGGGGCCTGGGAGCAGTACTTC.

The CDR3 region has the DNA TGTGCCAGCTCACCGCCCGGGTTCTATGGCTACACCTTC. Translated: CASSPPGFYGYTF. This chain joins TRBV18 and TRBJ1-2, with D uncertain. Per germline, CDR1 KGHSH and CDR2 LQKENI. V was pared by 3 bases and J by 4 bases, with 9 bases between. This CDR3 has 13 amino acids.

The chain couples TRBV19 to TRBJ1-2, with D maybe TRBD1 (6 bases). Germline V gene lookup returns CDR1 LNHDA and CDR2 SQIVND (reference sequence). V was shortened by 1 base and J by 4 bases, with 16 bases between the two germline ends. The length of the CDR3 is 16 residues. In DNA form, the CDR3 reads TGTGCCAGTAGTATAGTGGGAATCCGGGACACCTATGGCTACACCTTC. Its protein is CASSIVGIRDTYGYTF.

In its sample, this clone was seen once. This sequence joins TRBV6-5 and TRBJ2-5, with 11 bases that match TRBD2. The CDR3 totals 15 residues. CDR1 is MNHEY and CDR2 is SVGAGI in the germline V gene. The J segment lost 2 bases and the V segment lost 6 bases, leaving 5 bases of the junction unmatched. The CDR3 region has the DNA TGTGCCAGCAGCCGACTAGCGGGGTATCAAGAGACCCAGTACTTC. Its translation is CASSRLAGYQETQYF.

This chain links TRBV7-2 with TRBJ2-7, with TRBD2 as a possible D gene (6 bases). This CDR3 spans 13 amino acids. Trimming removed 3 bases at V and 7 bases at J, with 13 bases between. Germline lookup yields CDR1 SGHTA and CDR2 FQGNSA. CDR3 nucleotides: TGTGCCAGCAGCTTCCTCCCGGGGGAAGAGCAGTACTTC. Amino acids: CASSFLPGEEQYF.